These T cell receptor beta chains were read from a single sample in a study of control samples from healthy donors and cancer patients. Sequencing used immunoSEQ multiplex PCR; TCRdb keeps in-frame clones, though not all of them. The repertoire holds about 65,000 clones, just over 90% seen once, with around 1.2% in the top ten. Sequenced input: PBMCs. These receptors were taken from a woman aged 50 to 65 with colorectal cancer. Each CDR3 is given with its conserved first and last residue. The order of the fields is J gene, D gene, V gene, CDR3 DNA, CDR3 protein. A D gene is named only where the DNA matches it firmly.

TRBJ2-3	NA	TRBV2	TGTGCCAGCAGTGAGGTCGGCGGAGGGAGCACAGATACGCAGTATTTT	CASSEVGGGSTDTQYF
TRBJ1-2	NA	TRBV5-1	TGCGCCAGCAGCTTGGAGCAGGGGTATGGCTACACCTTC	CASSLEQGYGYTF
TRBJ1-3	NA	TRBV5-1	TGCGCCAGCAGCTTGGGTTTAAACTCTGGAAACACCATATATTTT	CASSLGLNSGNTIYF
TRBJ1-2	NA	TRBV28	TGTGCCAGCAGGGAGGACACAAGGGATGGCTACACCTTC	CASREDTRDGYTF
TRBJ1-3	NA	TRBV5-1	TGCGCCAGCAGCTTGGATGGCCCTATGGGGAGCACCATATATTTT	CASSLDGPMGSTIYF
TRBJ2-7	NA	TRBV6-5	TGTGCCAGCAGAACCGGGACTTCCAGCTCCTACGAGCAGTACTTC	CASRTGTSSSYEQYF
TRBJ2-1	TRBD2	TRBV6-6	TGTGCCAGCAGTTCTGGACTAGCGGGAGAGGATGAGCAGTTCTTC	CASSSGLAGEDEQFF
TRBJ2-3	TRBD1	TRBV9	TGTGCCAGCAGCGCAACAGGGGGTAGCACAGATACGCAGTATTTT	CASSATGGSTDTQYF
TRBJ2-5	NA	TRBV5-4	TGTGCCAGCAGCATAGGACCCTCGGGGTCCCAGTACTTC	CASSIGPSGSQYF
TRBJ1-3	NA	TRBV19	TGTGCCAGTAGTAGTACGGGCTCTGGAAACACCATATATTTT	CASSSTGSGNTIYF
TRBJ1-1	NA	TRBV30	TGTGCCTGGAGCAGGGCCACTGAAGCTTTCTTT	CAWSRATEAFF
TRBJ1-6	TRBD1	TRBV5-1	TGCGCCAGCAGCTCCGTCGGGACAGGGACTCATTCACCCCTCCACTTT	CASSSVGTGTHSPLHF
TRBJ2-4	TRBD1	TRBV2	TGTGCCAGCAGAGGACAGGGTGGAGGAAACATTCAGTACTTC	CASRGQGGGNIQYF
TRBJ2-7	NA	TRBV19	TGTGCCAGTAGTTCTAGACTCGGGAGTTTGCTAGAGCAGTACTTC	CASSSRLGSLLEQYF
TRBJ2-5	TRBD2	TRBV6-6	TGTGCCAGCAGTTACCCCGGGACTAGCGGGGGAGAGACCCAGTACTTC	CASSYPGTSGGETQYF
TRBJ1-2	NA	TRBV18	TGTGCCAGCTCATTAAACCGGGACCTGGAACCCCCCTTC	CASSLNRDLEPPF
TRBJ2-1	NA	TRBV11-2	TGTGCCAGCAGCCCAACCTCTGGTGTTGGGAATGAGCAGTTCTTC	CASSPTSGVGNEQFF
TRBJ2-3	TRBD1	TRBV29-1	TGCAGCGGGGCCGGGACAGGGTCCAAAACAGATACGCAGTATTTT	CSGAGTGSKTDTQYF